This T cell receptor (beta chain) came from a study of T cell responses to AZD1222 COVID-19 vaccine. Study-wide findings and caveats: Baseline seropositives among AZD1222 recipients totaled only 6 or 7.

This clone was seen more than once but under ten times. What it binds is unknown. Germline CDR1 SGHRS, CDR2 YFSETQ. After removal of 4 bases from V and 7 bases from J, the junction contained 8 bases not matched to a gene. This CDR3 has 15 amino acids. Measured with immunoSEQ multiplex PCR; TCRdb has only the in-frame clones, and not every one. The top ten clones hold under 2.5% of a sample with approximately 150,000 clones, 80% to 95% of them seen once. The source material was peripheral blood, sampled on day 0 of AZD1222 vaccination. This chain links TRBV5-1 with TRBJ2-2; TRBD1 matches 9 bases. The sequence was obtained from an adult in good health. CDR3 coding DNA: TGCGCCAGCAGCCTCAGGACAGGGGCGGACGGGGAGCTGTTTTTT. It translates to CASSLRTGADGELFF.